This is a list of T cell receptor beta chains from one sample in a study of radiotherapy plus CTLA-4 blockade in lung cancer. The data were produced by immunoSEQ multiplex PCR, yet TCRdb's version contains in-frame clones alone and is incomplete. The sample records more than 30,000 clones, roughly three quarters being singletons. The sample in question was peripheral blood, obtained from a patient treated with radiotherapy plus ipilimumab. The receptors were gathered from a human donor with non-small cell lung cancer who had stable disease on radiotherapy plus ipilimumab. Each CDR3 is given with its conserved first and last residue. A D gene is named only where the DNA matches it firmly. For some rows the clone size is stated as once, few or many, or as a class when expanded; others skip it.

size	J	V	D	DNA	CDR3
NA	TRBJ1-3	TRBV28	NA	TGTGCCAGCAGTTTAGACTACACCATATATTTT	CASSLDYTIYF
NA	TRBJ1-2	TRBV5-1	NA	TGTGCCAGCAGCACCTCCATGATCAACTATGGCTACACCTTC	CASSTSMINYGYTF
NA	TRBJ2-7	TRBV6-5	NA	TGTGCCAGCATGGGAAGCGAGCAGTACTTC	CASMGSEQYF
NA	TRBJ2-5	TRBV7-7	TRBD2	TGTGCTAGCAGCTTAGCCTGGACTAGCGGGGAGACCCAGTACTTC	CASSLAWTSGETQYF
NA	TRBJ2-1	TRBV30	NA	TGTGCCTGGCGTTTCACGGGTCGGGCCGCCGATGAGCAGTTCTTC	CAWRFTGRAADEQFF
once	TRBJ2-7	TRBV6-5	TRBD1	TGTGCCAGCAGAACCGGGACAGGGGCCTACGAGCAGTACTTC	CASRTGTGAYEQYF
NA	TRBJ2-3	TRBV7-6	NA	TGTGCCAGCAGCTTAAACCCTCCAGATACGCAGTATTTT	CASSLNPPDTQYF
once	TRBJ2-1	TRBV6-1	NA	TGTGCCAGCAGTGATCTACTGGGGGAGGAATACTACAATGAGCAGTTCTTC	CASSDLLGEEYYNEQFF
NA	TRBJ2-7	TRBV18	NA	TGTGCCAGCTCACCACTAGGAGCTGGGGACGAGCAGTACTTC	CASSPLGAGDEQYF
NA	TRBJ2-2	TRBV6-5	TRBD1	TGTGCCAGCAGTTGGGACAGTGGACTTCCCGGGGAGCTGTTTTTT	CASSWDSGLPGELFF
once	TRBJ2-1	TRBV2	TRBD2	TGTGCCAGCAAGACCGGACTAGCGGGAGCCAATGAGCAGTTCTTC	CASKTGLAGANEQFF
NA	TRBJ1-1	TRBV7-9	TRBD1	TGTGCCAGCAACCCGGGACAGAAGTTCGCCCTGAACACTGAAGCTTTCTTT	CASNPGQKFALNTEAFF
NA	TRBJ2-4	TRBV5-1	TRBD2	TGCGCCAGCACCAAAGGGACTATGTCTGACATTCAGTACTTC	CASTKGTMSDIQYF
NA	TRBJ1-4	TRBV5-1	NA	TGCGCCAGCAGCTCCGGAGGAGATGAAAAACTGTTTTTT	CASSSGGDEKLFF
NA	TRBJ1-1	TRBV19	TRBD1	TGTGCCAGTAGCAGAAGGGGGCCGGAAGGATACACTGAAGCTTTCTTT	CASSRRGPEGYTEAFF
NA	TRBJ2-3	TRBV6-9	TRBD2	TGTGCCAGCTTAGCGGGAGTCAGAGGGAATACGCAGTATTTT	CASLAGVRGNTQYF
NA	TRBJ1-1	TRBV6-5	NA	TGTGCCAGCAGTTACTCAATGAGAAATGAAGCTTTCTTT	CASSYSMRNEAFF
NA	TRBJ2-2	TRBV7-8	TRBD2	TGTGCCAGCAGCTTAGCACTTAGGACTAGCCTTGGCCTCACCGGGGAGCTGTTTTTT	CASSLALRTSLGLTGELFF
NA	TRBJ1-2	TRBV7-2	NA	TGTGCCAGCAGCTCTGGACAGACCCTTAACTATGGCTACACCTTC	CASSSGQTLNYGYTF
NA	TRBJ2-5	TRBV5-1	TRBD2	TGCGCCAGCAGCTTAACACTAGCGGGAGTAGAGACCCAGTACTTC	CASSLTLAGVETQYF
NA	TRBJ2-7	TRBV7-2	TRBD1	TGTGCCAGCAGCACCCGGACAGGGATATCCTACGAGCAGTACTTC	CASSTRTGISYEQYF
NA	TRBJ2-1	TRBV9	NA	TGTGCCAGCAGCGTCGGGCGGGCCTACAATGAGCAGTTCTTC	CASSVGRAYNEQFF
NA	TRBJ2-1	TRBV29-1	NA	TGCAGCGTTGAATCGGGGCATGAGCAGTTCTTC	CSVESGHEQFF
NA	TRBJ2-7	TRBV28	TRBD2	TGTGCCAGCAGTACCACTAGCGGGAGGCCTACCTACGAGCAGTACTTC	CASSTTSGRPTYEQYF
once	TRBJ1-4	TRBV6-1	TRBD1	TGTGCCAGCAGCTACCGGACAGGGAATGAAAAACTGTTTTTT	CASSYRTGNEKLFF
NA	TRBJ2-3	TRBV4-1	NA	TGCGCCAGCGGCAGGGATACGCAGTATTTT	CASGRDTQYF
NA	TRBJ2-7	TRBV28	NA	TGTGCCAGCAGGGATCTAGGCTACGAGCAGTACTTC	CASRDLGYEQYF
few	TRBJ2-2	TRBV7-2	NA	TGTGCCAGCAGCACGGGGGCCACGAACACCGGGGAGCTGTTTTTT	CASSTGATNTGELFF
medium-sized	TRBJ2-1	TRBV19	NA	TGTGCCAGTAGTCTGACCTGGGGTACGGTTTCCTACAATGAGCAGTTCTTC	CASSLTWGTVSYNEQFF